This note documents a single T cell receptor (beta chain) sequence. These data originate in a study of T cells in Graves' hyperthyroidism and ophthalmopathy. RNA transcripts served as the template for amplifying TCR beta CDR3 regions. Initially, a first-round RT-PCR of the TCR CDR3 employed the HTBI primer set. Via MiXCR, TCRdb re-called the multiplex PCR reads, giving one row per CDR3 protein. The data contain around 250,000 distinct CDR3 sequences, just over 14% of them seen just once; the ten biggest clones take up 10% to 15%. The patients, who ranged from 18 to 65 in age, presented with newly diagnosed hyperthyroidism lasting under 2 months. In making diagnoses, clinical symptoms, serum thyroxine and TRAb, thyroid ultrasound and orbital computed tomography were all used. This CDR3 is 16 amino acids long. V was shortened by 7 bases and J by 0 bases, with 19 bases between the two germline ends. Germline V gene sequence: CDR1 SGHAT, CDR2 FQNNGV.

The clonotype originates from a woman between 35 and 50 years old with Graves' hyperthyroidism that later progressed to Graves' ophthalmopathy. The sample comprised blood. The chain couples TRBV11-2 to TRBJ2-7, with D perhaps given as TRBD1 or TRBD2 (7 bases each). As DNA, the CDR3 is TGTGCCAGCACCCAGGGGGGGCGGGGAACCTCCTACGAGCAGTACTTC. Amino acid sequence: CASTQGGRGTSYEQYF.